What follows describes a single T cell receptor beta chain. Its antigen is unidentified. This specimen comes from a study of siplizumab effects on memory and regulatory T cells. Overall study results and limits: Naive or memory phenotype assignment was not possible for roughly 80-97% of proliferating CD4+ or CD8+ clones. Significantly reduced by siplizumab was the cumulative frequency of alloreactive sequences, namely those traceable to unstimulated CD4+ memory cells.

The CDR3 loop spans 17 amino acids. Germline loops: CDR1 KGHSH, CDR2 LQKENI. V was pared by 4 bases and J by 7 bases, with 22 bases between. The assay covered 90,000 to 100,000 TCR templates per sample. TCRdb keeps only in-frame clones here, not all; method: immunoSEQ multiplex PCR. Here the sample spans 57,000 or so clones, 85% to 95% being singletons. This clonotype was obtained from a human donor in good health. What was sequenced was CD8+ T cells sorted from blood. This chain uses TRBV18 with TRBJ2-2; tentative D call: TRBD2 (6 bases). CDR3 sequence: CASSQEGGFPPGGELFF. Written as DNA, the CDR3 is TGTGCCAGCTCACAAGAGGGAGGCTTCCCCCCGGGCGGGGAGCTGTTTTTT. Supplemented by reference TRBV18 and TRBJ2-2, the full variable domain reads NAGVMQNPRHLVRRRGQEARLRCSPMKGHSHVYWYRQLPEEGLKFMVYLQKENIIDESGMPKERFSAEFPKEGPSILRIQQVVRGDSAAYFCASSQEGGFPPGGELFFGEGSRLTVL.